This T cell receptor beta chain was identified during a study of cytomegalovirus exposure and HLA in healthy donors. Findings and limits, study-wide: Further analysis, carried out later, found HLA-associated TCR beta chains more clonally expanded than equally common other chains.

In the PCR, 60 Vbeta and 13 Jbeta primers were used. Produced via immunoSEQ multiplex PCR; TCRdb's table is partial and in-frame only. The sample lists about 160,000 clones; 70% to 90% were seen once. Of note for this clone: Its antigen is unidentified.

These donors counted as nominally healthy when sampled, but unrecorded immune exposures were likely. The source of this sequence is a male donor in good health and CMV-seronegative. The sequencing input was PBMCs.

CDR3 coding DNA: TGTGCCAGCAGTTTGAGCGGGGCAACTAGCACAGATACGCAGTATTTT. The encoded protein is CASSLSGATSTDTQYF. V and J are TRBV6-5 and TRBJ2-3; 7 bases fit TRBD2. This CDR3 region has 16 residues. Germline CDR1 reads MNHEY; CDR2 reads SVGAGI. Losses at the gene ends were 4 bases for V and 0 bases for J; bases not matched to a gene: 7.